These 19 T cell receptor beta chains share one sample of origin, sequenced in a study of blood T cell repertoires in COVID-19. Clones were sequenced by immunoSEQ multiplex PCR, and TCRdb holds only the in-frame ones, with some missing. The sample carries under 300,000 clones, 65% to 85% recorded once. The sample taken for sequencing was PBMCs or T cells enriched from blood (not recorded which). These receptors were collected from a man aged 50-60 years who had recovered from COVID-19.

V is TRBV28 and J is TRBJ1-6; 8 nucleotides line up with TRBD1. The V gene's germline CDR1 is MDHEN and CDR2 SYDVKM. Unmatched junction bases numbered 8, after V lost 4 bases and J lost 6 bases. The CDR3 is 16 residues long. The CDR3 spells CASSSPGTGSNSPLHF. The CDR3 DNA reads TGTGCCAGCAGTTCACCAGGGACAGGCAGTAATTCACCCCTCCACTTT.

The CDR3 region has the DNA TGTGCCAGCAGTTTCCGACCTCGGGGACTAGCGGGGGGTCCAACCTACAATGAGCAGTTCTTC. This gives the protein CASSFRPRGLAGGPTYNEQFF. This rearrangement joins TRBV27 to TRBJ2-1; 15 bases fit TRBD2. The CDR3 loop spans 21 amino acids. V shed 3 bases, J shed 2 bases, and the junction held 14 bases outside the gene matches. The V gene's germline CDR1 is MNHEY and CDR2 SMNVEV (reference sequence).

The chain combines TRBV7-6 with TRBJ2-1; 7 positions match TRBD1. V was clipped by 1 base and J by 4 bases; unmatched bases: 7. This CDR3 is 16 amino acids long. Germline lookup yields CDR1 SGHVS and CDR2 FNYEAQ. The CDR3 protein is CASSLESGQAYNEQFF. The DNA for the CDR3 is TGTGCCAGCAGCTTAGAAAGCGGACAGGCGTACAATGAGCAGTTCTTC.

This clone was recorded once. The chain has TRBV19 and TRBJ1-3, with 7 bases aligning to TRBD1. Germline V gene data show CDR1 as LNHDA and CDR2 as SQIVND (reference sequence). V lost 5 bases, J lost 4 bases, and 5 bases stayed unmatched. This CDR3 comprises 14 residues. CDR3 in amino acids: CASSPTGIGNTIYF. The CDR3 DNA reads TGTGCCAGTAGTCCGACAGGGATCGGAAACACCATATATTTT.

This sequence joins TRBV10-3 and TRBJ2-3; 7 positions match TRBD1. The V segment lost 4 bases and the J segment 6 bases; nucleotides outside the gene matches: 10. The CDR3 is 15 amino acids. Germline V gives CDR1 ENHRY, CDR2 SYGVKD. CDR3 sequence (DNA): TGTGCCATCAGTGGTGGGAGACAGGGAACGGATACGCAGTATTTT. This translates into CAISGGRQGTDTQYF.

The CDR3 sequence is CASGLGGNTDTQYF. The CDR3 DNA sequence: TGTGCTAGTGGTTTAGGAGGGAACACAGATACGCAGTATTTT. This chain links TRBV12-5 with TRBJ2-3; D possibly corresponds to TRBD2 (6 bases). The V end was cut by 3 bases, the J end by 2 bases, with 9 bases between. Per germline, CDR1 LGHNT and CDR2 FRNRAP. There are 14 residues in the CDR3.

The gene calls are TRBV27 and TRBJ1-4; 12 nucleotides agree with TRBD1. Germline V gives CDR1 MNHEY, CDR2 SMNVEV (reference sequence). The CDR3 has 15 amino acids. The J segment lost 7 bases and the V segment lost 6 bases, leaving 6 bases of the junction unmatched. In DNA form, the CDR3 reads TGTGCCAGCAGGCCGGGACAGGGGGCCCGTGAAAAACTGTTTTTT. It is translated as CASRPGQGAREKLFF.

V is TRBV19 and J is TRBJ1-5, with D possibly TRBD1 on 5 matching bases. CDR3 length: 17 residues. Trimming pared 8 bases from V and 0 bases from J, leaving 20 bases between. Germline assignment: CDR1 LNHDA and CDR2 SQIVND (reference sequence). The CDR3 is CASRGTESLYSNQPQHF. CDR3 sequence (DNA): TGTGCCAGTCGGGGGACCGAAAGCCTCTATAGCAATCAGCCCCAGCATTTT. The full variable domain, rest sourced from reference TRBV19 and TRBJ1-5, is DGGITQSPKYLFRKEGQNVTLSCEQNLNHDAMYWYRQDPGQGLRLIYYSQIVNDFQKGDIAEGYSVSREKKESFPLTVTSAQKNPTAFYLCASRGTESLYSNQPQHFGDGTRLSIL.

The chain uses TRBV3-1 (or the pseudogene TRBV3-2) and TRBJ1-3; D gene ambiguous. V lost 9 bases and J 0 bases, leaving 6 bases between the germline ends. This CDR3 contains 12 residues. Looked up from germline, CDR1 is LGHDT and CDR2 is YNNKEL (reference sequence). DNA for the CDR3: TGTGCCAGTACAGACTCTGGAAACACCATATATTTT. It specifies CASTDSGNTIYF.

The chain recombines TRBV2 with TRBJ2-3; D unresolved. V lost 4 bases, J lost 3 bases, and 14 bases lay in between. CDR3 length: 15 amino acids. Per germline, CDR1 SNHLY and CDR2 FYNNEI. The chain's CDR3 is CASSATPSRTDTQYF. DNA for the CDR3: TGTGCCAGCAGTGCCACTCCAAGTCGGACAGATACGCAGTATTTT.

V usage is TRBV28 and J usage is TRBJ2-3; 8 bases agree with TRBD2. V lost 5 bases and J lost 8; bases outside the gene matches: 9. The CDR3 has 14 residues. CDR1 is MDHEN, CDR2 SYDVKM, per germline. The CDR3, as DNA: TGTGCCAGCAGTCGCCTCGGGGGGGAGGGTACGCAGTATTTT. Translating gives CASSRLGGEGTQYF.

The CDR3 nucleotides are TGTGCCAGCAGCGACAGGGGGAATGAAAAACTGTTTTTT. Translation: CASSDRGNEKLFF. The chain has TRBV12-3 or TRBV12-4 and TRBJ1-4; 9 bases map to TRBD1. The J segment lost 5 bases and the V segment lost 6 bases, leaving 1 base of the junction unmatched. The CDR3 extends over 13 amino acids.

The CDR3 reads CASRHAVGQGGRNEQYF. The CDR3 DNA sequence: TGTGCCAGCCGTCACGCGGTAGGACAGGGGGGACGGAACGAGCAGTACTTC. The J gene is TRBJ2-7, the V gene TRBV6-6; 10 nucleotides align to TRBD1. CDR1 is MNHNY and CDR2 is SVGAGI in the germline V gene (reference sequence). The length of the CDR3 is 17 residues. V lost 8 bases to trimming and J lost 5 bases; unmatched junction nucleotides: 18.

V and J are TRBV6-1 and TRBJ1-2, with D perhaps matching TRBD1 (5 bases). The germline V gene has CDR1 MNHNS and CDR2 SASEGT. Trimming removed 3 bases at V and 0 bases at J, with 8 bases between. CDR3 length: 14 amino acids. CDR3 in DNA: TGTGCCAGCAGTGAGCGACAGACTAACTATGGCTACACCTTC. Its translation is CASSERQTNYGYTF.

The chain links TRBV19 to TRBJ2-2, with TRBD2 matching over 10 bases. This CDR3 spans 15 amino acids. Germline CDR1 and CDR2: LNHDA and SQIVND (reference sequence). V trimming: 7 bases; J trimming: 4 bases; junction bases outside the gene matches: 6. DNA for the CDR3: TGTGCCAGTAATCTAGCGGGAGCGTTCACCGGGGAGCTGTTTTTT. Protein product: CASNLAGAFTGELFF.

The CDR3: CASSWGQGAYGYTF. The CDR3 DNA follows: TGTGCCAGCAGCTGGGGACAGGGGGCCTATGGCTACACCTTC. This chain connects TRBV6-5 to TRBJ1-2, with 12 bases identical to TRBD1. CDR1 MNHEY and CDR2 SVGAGI come from the germline V gene. This CDR3 has 14 residues. V shed 6 bases, J shed 4 bases, and the junction held 3 bases outside the gene matches.

The J gene is TRBJ2-3, the V gene TRBV5-4, with 9 bases that match TRBD2. This CDR3 contains 16 residues. The trim removed 4 bases at V and 0 bases at J, leaving 6 bases unmatched. Germline V gene sequence: CDR1 SGHNT, CDR2 YYREEE (reference sequence). For the CDR3, the DNA is TGTGCCAGCAGCGCGACTAGCGGTACTAGCACAGATACGCAGTATTTT. This translates into CASSATSGTSTDTQYF.

This chain connects TRBV19 to TRBJ1-3, with D possibly being TRBD1 (5 bases). Looked up from germline, CDR1 is LNHDA and CDR2 is SQIVND (reference sequence). The CDR3 has 14 amino acids. This CDR3 reads CASGDGYSGNTIYF. CDR3 coding DNA: TGTGCGAGCGGGGACGGATACTCTGGAAACACCATATATTTT.

This chain links TRBV6-2 or TRBV6-3 with TRBJ1-2; no clear D gene. Germline V gene lookup returns CDR1 MNHEY and CDR2 SVGEGT. The CDR3 totals 14 residues. V was shortened by 4 bases and J by 6 bases, with 15 bases between the two germline ends. The CDR3, as DNA: TGTGCCAGCAGTTCGCCTACTTTACTTGATGGCTACACCTTC. Protein: CASSSPTLLDGYTF.